Below, 14 T cell receptor beta chains from the same sample are listed, as sequenced in a study of response to subunit inactivated influenza vaccine. MiXCR, applied by TCRdb to the RT-PCR reads, yields one record per CDR3 protein. The sample comprises more than 700,000 distinct CDR3 sequences, roughly 20% of which are singletons, and roughly a tenth rests with the top ten. Sequencing used PBMCs from blood, obtained less than 6 days after vaccination. These receptors all come from a man in his forties or fifties who received an inactivated influenza vaccine.

This clonotype turned up a few times. The J gene is TRBJ1-1, the V gene TRBV5-1; D is unclear. This CDR3 contains 15 residues. V was trimmed by 4 bases and J by 1 base, leaving 14 bases between them. Germline lookup yields CDR1 SGHRS and CDR2 YFSETQ. In DNA, the CDR3 is TGCGCCAGCAGCCTCCATGGGCGGGGGAACACTGAAGCTTTCTTT. It translates to CASSLHGRGNTEAFF.

Concerning this clonotype itself: Being one base from a much bigger clone, this may be a read error. The chain combines TRBV14 with TRBJ2-1; TRBD2 agrees at 7 bases. The V gene's germline CDR1 is SGHDN and CDR2 FVKESK. This CDR3 contains 16 residues. As DNA, the CDR3 is TGTGCCAGCAGCCAATTAGCGGGCCGCTCCTACATTGAGCAGTTCTTC. Translated: CASSQLAGRSYIEQFF.

This chain joins TRBV4-1 and TRBJ1-5, with D hard to call. The CDR3 loop spans 14 amino acids. Germline values: CDR1 MGHRA, CDR2 YSYEKL. V lost 6 bases and J lost 0, with 9 bases in between. The CDR3 coding sequence is TGCGCCAGCAGTTTTAAGCCTAGCAATCAGCCCCAGCATTTT. It codes for CASSFKPSNQPQHF.

This clonotype has a handful of counts. V gene TRBV20-1 combines with J gene TRBJ2-5, with 9 positions matching TRBD2. The germline V gene has CDR1 DFQATT and CDR2 SNEGSKA (reference sequence). The V and J ends lost 4 bases and 1 base, in that order; junction bases with no gene match: 7. The CDR3 is 15 residues long. The CDR3: CSANPLAGVQETQYF. The CDR3 nucleotides are TGCAGTGCTAATCCATTAGCGGGAGTCCAAGAGACCCAGTACTTC.

This clonotype was observed a single time. This rearrangement joins TRBV30 to TRBJ1-2; 8 nucleotides agree with TRBD1. The CDR3 sequence is 16 residues long. Trimming took 4 bases from V and 4 from J; bases not matched to a gene: 14. The V gene's germline CDR1 is GTSNPN and CDR2 SVGIG (reference sequence). The CDR3 loop is CAWTAPSTGVTYGYTF. The CDR3 DNA follows: TGTGCCTGGACGGCCCCCTCGACAGGGGTGACCTATGGCTACACCTTC.

This clonotype came up a few times. V and J are TRBV28 and TRBJ2-1, with D perhaps matching TRBD2 (5 bases). Germline V CDR1 and CDR2: MDHEN, SYDVKM. The length of the CDR3 is 12 residues. V shed 5 bases and J shed 5 bases, with 7 bases lying between them. The CDR3 region has the DNA TGTGCCAGCAGTGAGAGGGACAATGAGCAGTTCTTC. Translating it yields CASSERDNEQFF.

In DNA, the CDR3 is TGTGCCTGGACTACCGGACAAGGCAATCAGCCCCAGCATTTT. This encodes CAWTTGQGNQPQHF. The chain carries TRBV30 and TRBJ1-5; perhaps TRBD1 as D (5 bases). The germline V and J ends were trimmed by 4 bases and 2 bases, with 12 bases remaining between them. This CDR3 spans 14 amino acids. Germline lookup yields CDR1 GTSNPN and CDR2 SVGIG (reference sequence).

This sequence joins TRBV4-2 and TRBJ2-7; D may be TRBD2 (5 bases). CDR3 length equals 14 residues. Germline CDR1 reads LGHNA; CDR2 reads YNFKEQ. Trimming took off 8 bases at V and 7 bases at J, with 21 bases between the two ends. The CDR3 protein is CASRKAVEVVEQYF. For the CDR3, the DNA is TGTGCCAGCCGCAAGGCGGTGGAGGTCGTAGAGCAGTACTTC.

This clonotype was seen a few times. V and J are TRBV12-3 or TRBV12-4 and TRBJ2-5; 12 bases are a match to TRBD2. V shed 6 bases, J shed 5 bases, and the junction held 7 bases outside the gene matches. The CDR3 runs to 15 residues. The chain's CDR3 is CASSRLAGEVETQYF. The CDR3 DNA reads TGTGCCAGCAGCCGACTAGCGGGGGAGGTTGAGACCCAGTACTTC.

This clonotype was seen a handful of times. This chain uses TRBV7-9 with TRBJ1-5, with no clear D. V was pared by 2 bases and J by 7 bases, with 12 bases between. This CDR3 is built from 14 residues. Germline-derived CDR1 and CDR2 are SEHNR and FQNEAQ (reference sequence). CDR3 sequence reads: CASSLSAIGQPQHF. For the CDR3, the DNA is TGTGCCAGCAGCTTATCCGCAATAGGCCAGCCCCAGCATTTT.

This clonotype was recorded many times. V usage is TRBV7-2 and J usage is TRBJ2-1; D possibly corresponds to TRBD2 (6 bases). CDR3 length equals 15 residues. The V gene's germline CDR1 is SGHTA and CDR2 FQGNSA. Trimming pared 3 bases from V and 6 bases from J, leaving 15 bases between. The CDR3 protein is CASSFWGDRLNEQFF. The CDR3 nucleotides read TGTGCCAGCAGCTTTTGGGGGGACCGACTCAATGAGCAGTTCTTC.

The chain employs TRBV7-2 and TRBJ2-7; 13 nucleotides agree with TRBD2. CDR3 length: 17 residues. V shed 5 bases, J shed 4 bases, and the junction held 11 bases outside the gene matches. CDR1 and CDR2 (germline): SGHTA, FQGNSA. DNA for the CDR3: TGTGCCAGCAGCAGACGCGGACTAGCGGGAGCAAAGTACGAGCAGTACTTC. This encodes CASSRRGLAGAKYEQYF.

This clonotype was observed a few times. The chain carries TRBV7-2 and TRBJ1-5; D remains unclear. The CDR3 is 13 residues long. Germline assignment: CDR1 SGHTA and CDR2 FQGNSA. Trimming left V 5 bases short and J 6 bases short, with 11 bases between. CDR3 residues: CASSPQWPQPQHF. The CDR3, as DNA: TGTGCCAGCAGCCCCCAGTGGCCTCAGCCCCAGCATTTT.

The chain has TRBV20-1 and TRBJ2-1, with 8 bases aligning to TRBD2. After removal of 2 bases from V and 5 bases from J, the junction contained 5 bases not matched to a gene. The length of the CDR3 is 14 residues. Looked up from germline, CDR1 is DFQATT and CDR2 is SNEGSKA (reference sequence). The CDR3 bases are TGCAGTGCTAGATCCGGACTAGCCCACAATGAGCAGTTCTTC. It specifies CSARSGLAHNEQFF.